The 19 T cell receptor beta chains listed next were all sequenced from one sample in a study of T-cell memory formation after mild COVID-19. TCRdb used MiXCR to reprocess the 5' RACE reads, holding one entry per CDR3 protein. The table lists around 100,000 distinct CDR3 sequences, 8.5% to 14% of them singletons, with around 40% in the top ten. Material for sequencing was PBMCs or a T cell subset sorted from them (not recorded which). All receptors derive from a man younger than 35 who had mild COVID-19 (a few samples of this study predate the infection). Cell type and time point are not known.

The chain combines TRBV4-3 with TRBJ2-2, with 7 bases identical to TRBD2. V dropped 0 bases and J dropped 7; count of bases not matched to a gene: 8. There are 16 residues in the CDR3. Germline values: CDR1 LGHNA, CDR2 YSLEER. The chain's CDR3 is CASSQEAWGGCGELFF. CDR3 DNA sequence: TGCGCCAGCAGCCAAGAAGCATGGGGGGGATGCGGGGAGCTGTTTTTT.

This sequence joins TRBV7-6 and TRBJ2-5; TRBD2 might be the D (6 bases). The V gene lost 5 bases and the J gene lost 1 base, with 14 bases spanning the gap. CDR1 SGHVS and CDR2 FNYEAQ come from the germline V gene. The CDR3 loop spans 15 amino acids. This CDR3 is CASSPSGAPQETQYF. DNA for the CDR3: TGTGCCAGCAGCCCGTCGGGAGCACCCCAAGAGACCCAGTACTTC.

This clonotype showed up many times. V is TRBV7-3 and J is TRBJ2-1, with 13 positions matching TRBD2. Per germline, CDR1 SGHTA and CDR2 FQGTGA. J was trimmed by 11 bases and V by 2 bases; bases with no gene match: 9. The CDR3 length is 16 residues. CDR3 region: CASSLDAGLAGSQQFF. The CDR3 region has the DNA TGTGCCAGCAGCTTAGACGCGGGACTAGCGGGGTCTCAGCAGTTCTTC. Complete variable domain (other parts from reference TRBV7-3 and TRBJ2-1): GAGVSQTPSNKVTEKGKYVELRCDPISGHTALYWYRQSLGQGPEFLIYFQGTGAADDSGLPNDRFFAVRPEGSVSTLKIQRTERGDSAVYLCASSLDAGLAGSQQFFGPGTRLTVL.

The chain links TRBV5-1 to TRBJ1-6, with 8 positions matching TRBD1. After removal of 0 bases from V and 6 bases from J, the junction contained 2 bases not matched to a gene. The V gene's germline CDR1 is SGHRS and CDR2 YFSETQ. This CDR3 is built from 15 residues. DNA of the CDR3: TGCGCCAGCAGCTTGGGACAGGGGTTTAATTCACCCCTCCACTTT. Translating it yields CASSLGQGFNSPLHF.

The chain recombines TRBV3-1 with TRBJ1-1; no clear D. Trimming removed 6 bases at V and 4 bases at J, with 12 bases between. The germline V gene has CDR1 LGHDT and CDR2 YNNKEL (reference sequence). This CDR3 spans 13 amino acids. The CDR3, as DNA: TGTGCCAGCAGTCCACCCTCTAGCACTGAAGCTTTCTTT. Translated: CASSPPSSTEAFF.

This chain uses TRBV11-2 with TRBJ2-2; possible D gene TRBD2, 5 bases. This CDR3 contains 13 residues. The germline CDR1 and CDR2 sequences are SGHAT and FQNNGV. The chain's CDR3 is CAQWVAGTGELFF. The CDR3 DNA sequence: TGTGCTCAGTGGGTCGCGGGCACCGGGGAGCTGTTTTTT.

Only a few counts were recorded for this clonotype. The chain carries TRBV7-9 and TRBJ1-2; weak D call: TRBD1 (5 bases). CDR1 and CDR2 from the germline V gene are SEHNR and FQNEAQ (reference sequence). Deletions cut 5 bases from V and 7 bases from J, with 11 bases between. The CDR3 loop spans 12 amino acids. The CDR3 loop reads CASSLGQGGYTF. Here the CDR3 DNA reads TGTGCCAGCAGCCTGGGGCAGGGTGGCTACACCTTC.

This clonotype has just a few counts. The rearrangement links TRBV7-9 to TRBJ2-3; 8 positions agree with TRBD2. Germline V CDR1 and CDR2: SEHNR, FQNEAQ (reference sequence). J lost 2 bases, V lost 5 bases, and 15 bases had no gene match. The CDR3 contains 18 residues. CDR3 DNA: TGTGCCAGCAGCCCGCCGGGGAACCCTAGCGGGCCCACAGATACGCAGTATTTT. Residues: CASSPPGNPSGPTDTQYF.

This clonotype was seen many times. CDR3: CASSHPGTWDAKEQYV. In DNA form, the CDR3 reads TGTGCCAGCAGCCACCCCGGGACTTGGGACGCTAAAGAGCAGTACGTC. V gene TRBV7-2 combines with J gene TRBJ2-7; D might be TRBD2 (6 bases). V was cut by 5 bases and J by 7 bases, with 24 bases left in between. CDR1 and CDR2 (germline): SGHTA, FQGNSA. There are 16 residues in the CDR3.

J is TRBJ1-3 and V is TRBV6-5, with TRBD1 as a possible D gene (5 bases). Trimming left V 8 bases short and J 0 bases short, with 17 bases between. Germline CDR1 and CDR2: MNHEY and SVGAGI. The CDR3 contains 16 residues. CDR3 nucleotide sequence: TGTGCCAGCGGCCAAATTCCGACAGTCTCTGGAAACACCATATATTTT. Translation gives CASGQIPTVSGNTIYF.

The chain couples TRBV12-3 or TRBV12-4 to TRBJ2-3; D unclear. CDR3 size: 13 residues. Deletions cut 2 bases from V and 0 bases from J, with 3 bases between. In DNA form, the CDR3 reads TGTGCCAGCAGTTTAATTAGCACAGATACGCAGTATTTT. Protein: CASSLISTDTQYF.

The chain's CDR3 is CASSMTGVVTEAFF. The CDR3 DNA reads TGTGCCAGTAGTATGACGGGGGTAGTCACTGAAGCTTTCTTT. The chain has TRBV19 and TRBJ1-1, with a weak D call TRBD1 (5 bases). The ends were cut back, 3 bases at V and 4 bases at J, with 12 bases in the middle. Germline V gene sequence: CDR1 LNHDA, CDR2 SQIVND (reference sequence). The CDR3 is made up of 14 amino acids.

The chain is built from TRBV7-9 and TRBJ1-1; perhaps TRBD1 as D (5 bases). Germline V gene data show CDR1 as SEHNR and CDR2 as FQNEAQ (reference sequence). V was pared by 5 bases and J by 4 bases, with 17 bases between. The CDR3 length is 15 residues. The chain's CDR3 is CASSPVGGKGTEAFF. CDR3 coding DNA: TGTGCCAGCAGCCCCGTCGGGGGAAAGGGCACTGAAGCTTTCTTT.

This clonotype was found a few times. The J gene is TRBJ2-5, the V gene TRBV12-3 or TRBV12-4; D might be TRBD1 or TRBD2, each matching 5 bases. There are 15 residues in the CDR3. Trimming took off 5 bases at V and 5 bases at J, with 18 bases between the two ends. CDR3 amino acids: CASSPPGPIRETQYF. The CDR3 bases are TGTGCCAGCAGTCCTCCGGGACCGATAAGGGAGACCCAGTACTTC.

This clonotype was found once. The CDR3 DNA reads as TGTGCCAGCAGTTTATTACAGGGGGCTGGGGCTGAAGCTTTCTTT. It translates to CASSLLQGAGAEAFF. The chain links TRBV7-9 to TRBJ1-1; TRBD1 agrees at 9 bases. V shed 6 bases, J shed 6 bases, and the junction held 11 bases outside the gene matches. The CDR3 spans 15 residues. From germline, CDR1 is SEHNR and CDR2 FQNEAQ (reference sequence). Drawing the rest from reference TRBV7-9 and TRBJ1-1, the complete variable domain is DTGVSQNPRHKITKRGQNVTFRCDPISEHNRLYWYRQTLGQGPEFLTYFQNEAQLEKSRLLSDRFSAERPKGSFSTLEIQRTEQGDSAMYLCASSLLQGAGAEAFFGQGTRLTVV.

This clonotype occurred many times. The chain uses TRBV7-9 and TRBJ2-5; D not resolved. The CDR3 runs to 14 residues. The germline V gene encodes CDR1 SEHNR and CDR2 FQNEAQ (reference sequence). Trimming pared 3 bases from V and 3 bases from J, leaving 11 bases between. CDR3 in DNA: TGTGCCAGCAGCTTTGCTCAGGCTGAAGAGACCCAGTACTTC. Its protein product is CASSFAQAEETQYF.

The chain uses TRBV28 and TRBJ2-7; D call uncertain. Germline V gives CDR1 MDHEN, CDR2 SYDVKM. The CDR3 consists of 16 residues. V gave up 3 bases and J gave up 5 bases, with 20 bases separating them. CDR3 in amino acids: CASSLRGRGVTNEQYV. CDR3 sequence (DNA): TGTGCCAGCAGTTTGCGTGGTCGTGGGGTAACAAACGAGCAGTACGTC.

This clonotype was picked up many times. J is TRBJ2-5 and V is TRBV7-3; D is ambiguous. This CDR3 comprises 13 residues. Per the germline V gene, CDR1 is SGHTA and CDR2 is FQGTGA. Deletions cut 4 bases from V and 0 bases from J, with 6 bases between. The CDR3 protein is CASSSSDQETQYF. Written as DNA, the CDR3 is TGTGCCAGCAGCTCGTCAGACCAAGAGACCCAGTACTTC.

V gene TRBV6-6 combines with J gene TRBJ2-6; D gene ambiguous. V dropped 0 bases and J dropped 0 bases, with 9 bases sitting between them. Per germline, CDR1 MNHNY and CDR2 SVGAGI (reference sequence). CDR3 length: 17 residues. The CDR3 protein is CASSYSRQNSGANVLTF. CDR3 coding DNA: TGTGCCAGCAGTTACTCGAGGCAGAACTCTGGGGCCAACGTCCTGACTTTC.